This T cell receptor (beta chain) was identified in a study of T cell responses to AZD1222 COVID-19 vaccine. In regard to this clone: As yet, its antigen is unknown.

Generated by immunoSEQ multiplex PCR, the TCRdb table keeps only in-frame clones and is missing some. The sample has some 140,000 clones, roughly 84% seen once. Points from the study as a whole: Spike-specific TCR breadth and depth went up after people got two AZD1222 doses. Among spike-specific TCRs, nearly half reportedly target unmutated variant regions.

This specimen was peripheral blood, taken on day 0 of AZD1222 vaccination. The TCR was taken from an adult in good health.

The CDR3 spells CASSLDTGAYGYTF. CDR3 in DNA: TGCGCCAGCAGCTTGGACACCGGTGCCTATGGCTACACCTTC. The chain joins TRBV5-1 to TRBJ1-2; D uncertain. Germline loops: CDR1 SGHRS, CDR2 YFSETQ. The V end lost 0 bases, the J end lost 4 bases, and 10 bases lay between the germline ends. This CDR3 spans 14 amino acids.